This entry lists 21 T cell receptor beta chains sequenced from one sample in a study of T cells in localized non-small cell lung cancer. Here immunoSEQ multiplex PCR was the method, and the copy in TCRdb shows in-frame clones only, minus some. Of thousands of clones in the sample, 85% were seen once. Sample: PBMCs, taken before any cancer treatment. Receptors were obtained from a woman aged 35 to 70 with stage II lung adenocarcinoma.

The chain has TRBV19 and TRBJ1-6, with TRBD1 as a possible D gene (6 bases). The germline gives CDR1 LNHDA, CDR2 SQIVND (reference sequence). Trimming left V 2 bases short and J 7 bases short, with 9 bases between. The CDR3 has 14 amino acids. The CDR3 nucleotides are TGTGCCAGTAGTATAATTACAGGGAATTCACCCCTCCACTTT. This translates into CASSIITGNSPLHF. The full variable domain, its missing parts supplied by reference TRBV19 and TRBJ1-6, is DGGITQSPKYLFRKEGQNVTLSCEQNLNHDAMYWYRQDPGQGLRLIYYSQIVNDFQKGDIAEGYSVSREKKESFPLTVTSAQKNPTAFYLCASSIITGNSPLHFGNGTRLTVT.

This clone was recorded a few times. J is TRBJ2-3 and V is TRBV7-2; no definite D call. Looked up from germline, CDR1 is SGHTA and CDR2 is FQGNSA. V dropped 2 bases and J dropped 0 bases, with 12 bases sitting between them. CDR3 length equals 16 residues. The CDR3 here is CASSLRHGSSTDTQYF. The CDR3, as DNA: TGTGCCAGCAGCTTAAGGCACGGCTCTAGCACAGATACGCAGTATTTT.

V usage is TRBV10-3 and J usage is TRBJ2-5, with D unresolved. V was trimmed by 2 bases and J by 5 bases, leaving 12 bases between them. Germline V gene data show CDR1 as ENHRY and CDR2 as SYGVKD. This CDR3 is 14 amino acids long. Written as DNA, the CDR3 is TGTGCCATCAGTGAGCTGGATAGCAGGGAGACCCAGTACTTC. It encodes CAISELDSRETQYF.

This clone was counted once. The rearrangement joins TRBV5-1 to TRBJ1-3; D is undetermined. The CDR3 runs to 16 residues. The V end was cut by 0 bases, the J end by 2 bases, with 12 bases between. CDR1 is SGHRS, CDR2 YFSETQ, per germline. Here the CDR3 DNA reads TGCGCCAGCAGCTTGGCCGAGTGGGGAGCTGGAAACACCATATATTTT. Translated, it gives CASSLAEWGAGNTIYF. The variable domain in full, with the rest retrieved from reference TRBV5-1 and TRBJ1-3, is KAGVTQTPRYLIKTRGQQVTLSCSPISGHRSVSWYQQTPGQGLQFLFEYFSETQRNKGNFPGRFSGRQFSNSRSEMNVSTLELGDSALYLCASSLAEWGAGNTIYFGEGSWLTVV.

This clone was seen more than once but under ten times. V and J are TRBV4-1 and TRBJ2-7; 10 nucleotides line up with TRBD2. V gave up 4 bases and J gave up 0 bases; unmatched junction bases: 6. This CDR3 region has 16 residues. CDR1 is MGHRA and CDR2 is YSYEKL in the germline V gene. The CDR3 loop reads CASSLQPSGGSYEQYF. CDR3 nucleotides: TGCGCCAGCAGCCTCCAACCTAGCGGGGGCTCCTACGAGCAGTACTTC.

The chain employs TRBV9 and TRBJ2-5, with TRBD2 matching over 8 bases. CDR1 and CDR2 from the germline V gene are SGDLS and YYNGEE. The CDR3 runs 15 residues. V gave up 0 bases and J gave up 5 bases; unmatched junction bases: 6. The chain's CDR3 is CASSVGDSGVETQYF. The CDR3, as DNA: TGTGCCAGCAGCGTAGGTGATAGCGGGGTGGAGACCCAGTACTTC.

This chain connects TRBV18 to TRBJ1-6; 9 nucleotides line up with TRBD1. The trim removed 6 bases at V and 10 bases at J, leaving 7 bases unmatched. This CDR3 has 14 residues. Germline V gene sequence: CDR1 KGHSH, CDR2 LQKENI. The CDR3 is CASSGTGRNSPLHF. The CDR3, as DNA: TGTGCCAGCTCCGGGACAGGGAGAAACTCACCCCTCCACTTT.

This clone was found once. The rearrangement links TRBV5-1 to TRBJ2-2, with D perhaps TRBD2 (6 bases). The length of the CDR3 is 15 residues. Germline V gene sequence: CDR1 SGHRS, CDR2 YFSETQ. V was shortened by 4 bases and J by 8 bases, with 18 bases between the two germline ends. The CDR3 nucleotides read TGCGCCAGCAGCCCCGTAGCACCGGGGAGGGGGGAGCTGTTTTTT. Residues: CASSPVAPGRGELFF.

V and J are TRBV19 and TRBJ1-5; 11 bases align to TRBD1. The CDR3 contains 15 residues. CDR1 LNHDA and CDR2 SQIVND come from the germline V gene (reference sequence). Germline trimming cut 6 bases from V and 2 bases from J; bases unmatched to any gene: 3. DNA of the CDR3: TGTGCCAGTAGGACGGGACAGGGGGGCAATCAGCCCCAGCATTTT. It encodes CASRTGQGGNQPQHF.

The V and J genes are TRBV9 and TRBJ1-3; possibly TRBD1 for D (6 bases). In germline, CDR1 is SGDLS, CDR2 YYNGEE. V lost 2 bases and J lost 4, with 16 bases in between. This CDR3 region has 16 residues. The CDR3 protein is CASSVGGGPRGNTIYF. As DNA, the CDR3 is TGTGCCAGCAGCGTGGGAGGGGGGCCAAGGGGAAACACCATATATTTT. The entire variable domain, with the rest obtained from reference TRBV9 and TRBJ1-3, is as follows: DSGVTQTPKHLITATGQRVTLRCSPRSGDLSVYWYQQSLDQGLQFLIQYYNGEERAKGNILERFSAQQFPDLHSELNLSSLELGDSALYFCASSVGGGPRGNTIYFGEGSWLTVV.

The chain recombines TRBV6-6 with TRBJ2-1, with D unresolved. The V end was cut by 5 bases, the J end by 6 bases, with 8 bases between. CDR1 is MNHNY, CDR2 SVGAGI, per germline (reference sequence). The CDR3 extends over 12 amino acids. The DNA for the CDR3 is TGTGCCAGCAGTCCATCCGCCAATGAGCAGTTCTTC. Translated, it gives CASSPSANEQFF.

This chain connects TRBV6-6 to TRBJ1-5, with D unclear. V lost 2 bases to trimming and J lost 2 bases, with 7 bases between them. Germline loops: CDR1 MNHNY, CDR2 SVGAGI (reference sequence). CDR3 length: 14 amino acids. Here the CDR3 reads CASSYIGGNQPQHF. The CDR3 DNA reads TGTGCCAGCAGTTACATCGGGGGCAATCAGCCCCAGCATTTT.

The chain carries TRBV4-3 and TRBJ2-3; 11 nucleotides agree with TRBD2. This CDR3 has 20 amino acids. Trimming removed 4 bases from V and 4 bases from J; junction bases left unmatched: 19. CDR1 and CDR2 (germline): LGHNA, YSLEER. CDR3 bases: TGCGCCAGCAGCCGCCTCAACCAGGAACTAGCGGGAGTAATGGCAGATACGCAGTATTTT. This encodes CASSRLNQELAGVMADTQYF.

This chain links TRBV19 with TRBJ2-1; tentatively, D is TRBD1 (5 bases). Germline CDR1 is LNHDA and CDR2 is SQIVND (reference sequence). CDR3 length equals 14 residues. V lost 3 bases to trimming and J lost 1 base, with 7 bases between them. The CDR3 region is CASSIQGSYNEQFF. CDR3 sequence (DNA): TGTGCCAGTAGTATCCAGGGTTCCTACAATGAGCAGTTCTTC.

The chain joins TRBV27 to TRBJ1-5; TRBD1 matches at 7 bases. The length of the CDR3 is 17 residues. Germline loops: CDR1 MNHEY, CDR2 SMNVEV (reference sequence). V was clipped by 3 bases and J by 5 bases; unmatched bases: 13. The CDR3: CASSLVSGGRRHQPQHF. The CDR3 DNA is TGTGCCAGCAGTTTGGTCTCAGGGGGGCGGCGGCATCAGCCCCAGCATTTT.

The J gene is TRBJ2-1, the V gene TRBV28; possibly TRBD1 or TRBD2 for D (5 bases each). CDR1 is MDHEN, CDR2 SYDVKM, per germline. Trimming removed 6 bases from V and 3 bases from J, with 18 bases in between. The CDR3 covers 16 residues. The CDR3: CASSDQGRGIYNEQFF. The CDR3 DNA sequence: TGTGCCAGCAGCGACCAGGGCCGGGGTATCTACAATGAGCAGTTCTTC.

V usage is TRBV7-9 and J usage is TRBJ2-6; 7 positions match TRBD1. Germline trimming cut 3 bases from V and 2 bases from J; bases unmatched to any gene: 4. The CDR3 extends over 16 amino acids. The germline gives CDR1 SEHNR, CDR2 FQNEAQ (reference sequence). The CDR3 bases are TGTGCCAGCAGCTTTTCTGGGACAGCTGGGGCCAACGTCCTGACTTTC. Amino acid sequence: CASSFSGTAGANVLTF.

The V and J genes are TRBV14 and TRBJ2-1; 12 bases map to TRBD2. The germline gives CDR1 SGHDN, CDR2 FVKESK. Trimming removed 8 bases from V and 0 bases from J; junction bases left unmatched: 8. The CDR3 loop spans 17 amino acids. The DNA for the CDR3 is TGTGCCAGCGCATTTCGACTAGCGGGGGACTCCTACAATGAGCAGTTCTTC. The encoded protein is CASAFRLAGDSYNEQFF.

This chain joins TRBV14 and TRBJ1-2; 10 bases are shared with TRBD1. Germline-derived CDR1 and CDR2 are SGHDN and FVKESK. The CDR3 spans 16 residues. With V trimmed by 3 bases and J by 8 bases, 12 bases remained unmatched. Here the CDR3 reads CASSHLGTGESEGYTF. The CDR3 DNA follows: TGTGCCAGCAGCCACTTAGGGACAGGGGAATCGGAAGGCTACACCTTC.

The CDR3 region has the DNA TGTGCCAGCAGCCCCTGGGCGAGTGGATTTGGAAATACCGGGGAGCTGTTTTTT. It yields the protein CASSPWASGFGNTGELFF. This sequence joins TRBV7-2 and TRBJ2-2, with D unresolved. V gave up 5 bases and J gave up 5 bases, with 24 bases separating them. The CDR3 loop spans 18 amino acids. CDR1 is SGHTA, CDR2 FQGNSA, per germline.

This chain uses TRBV28 with TRBJ2-3; D might be TRBD1 (5 bases). V gave up 5 bases and J gave up 1 base, with 13 bases separating them. Germline loops: CDR1 MDHEN, CDR2 SYDVKM. CDR3 length: 15 residues. The CDR3 DNA is TGTGCCAGCAGTGGCCGGGTAGGGGGCACAGATACGCAGTATTTT. Encoded protein: CASSGRVGGTDTQYF. Full variable domain (missing parts from reference TRBV28 and TRBJ2-3): DVKVTQSSRYLVKRTGEKVFLECVQDMDHENMFWYRQDPGLGLRLIYFSYDVKMKEKGDIPEGYSVSREKKERFSLILESASTNQTSMYLCASSGRVGGTDTQYFGPGTRLTVL.